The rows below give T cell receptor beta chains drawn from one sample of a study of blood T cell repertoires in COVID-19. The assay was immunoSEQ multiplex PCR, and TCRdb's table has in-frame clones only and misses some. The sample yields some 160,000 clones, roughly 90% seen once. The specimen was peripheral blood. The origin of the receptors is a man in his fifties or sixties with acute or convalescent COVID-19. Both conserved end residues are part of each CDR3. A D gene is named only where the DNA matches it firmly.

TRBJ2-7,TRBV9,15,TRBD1,CASTRDPGTAYEQYF
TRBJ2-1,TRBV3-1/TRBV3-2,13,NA,CASSQGLSPEQFF
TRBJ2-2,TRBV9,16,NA,CASSVAVGGQVGELFF
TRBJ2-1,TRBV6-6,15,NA,CASSDPAGEKGEQFF
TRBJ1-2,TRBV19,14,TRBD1,CASSRSGTEYGYTF
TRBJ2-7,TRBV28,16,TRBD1,CASSSAGTGVSYEQYF
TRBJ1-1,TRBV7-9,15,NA,CASSLVEGPNTEAFF
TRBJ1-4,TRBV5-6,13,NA,CASSFRLGEKLFF
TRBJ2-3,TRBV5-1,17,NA,CASSLWRAGLGTDTQYF
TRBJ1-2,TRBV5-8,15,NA,CASSLAGVTRMRYTF
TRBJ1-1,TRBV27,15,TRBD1,CASSPRTGTGTEAFF
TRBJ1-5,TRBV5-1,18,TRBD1,CASSLEVRDRAFNQPQHF
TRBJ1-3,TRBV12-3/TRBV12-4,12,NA,CASRYSGNTIYF
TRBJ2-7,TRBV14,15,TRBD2,CASSQEPGGAYEQYF
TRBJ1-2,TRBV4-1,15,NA,CASSQNLGQGNGYTF
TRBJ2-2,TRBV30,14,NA,CAWSGARPTGELFF
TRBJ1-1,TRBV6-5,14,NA,CASSRETGNTEAFF
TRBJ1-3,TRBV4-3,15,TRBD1,CASSQSTGGGNTIYF
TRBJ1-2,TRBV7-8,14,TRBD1,CASSIQGAYYGYTF
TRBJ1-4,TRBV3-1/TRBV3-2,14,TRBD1,CASSQTGKREKLFF
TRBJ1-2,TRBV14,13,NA,CASSTKQGYGYTF
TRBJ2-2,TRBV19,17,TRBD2,CASRGLAGGLNTGELFF
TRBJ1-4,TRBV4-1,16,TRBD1,CASSQLYRGRNEKLFF
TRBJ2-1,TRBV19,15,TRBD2,CASSPGLAGVLEQFF
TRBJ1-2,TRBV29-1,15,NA,CSVVKGWDTNYGYTF
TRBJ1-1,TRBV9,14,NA,CASSARQESTEAFF
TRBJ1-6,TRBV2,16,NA,CASSLQGSSYNSPLHF